Described below is a single T cell receptor (beta chain) sequence and its context. Relative to the germline gene, one junction end is altered; a read error may explain this. The data are from a study of blood T cell repertoires in COVID-19. Per the authors' pipeline: Estimates of nucleated cell counts were drawn from the amplification of reference gene primers. Using immunoSEQ multiplex PCR, the repertoire was profiled, and TCRdb retains in-frame clones only, with some absent. For V, J and clone size, that table is used; D and trimming come from the DNA. The sample records about 230,000 clones, approximately 82% being singletons. The sample taken for sequencing was peripheral blood. The receptor was derived from a woman aged 70-85 years with active or convalescent COVID-19.

The CDR3 DNA is TGCGCCAGCAGCTCCCGAACAGGCCGCACGGATACGCAGTATTTT. Its translation: CASSSRTGRTDTQYF. The V and J genes are TRBV5-1 and TRBJ2-3; D perhaps matches TRBD1 (5 bases). Germline V gives CDR1 SGHRS, CDR2 YFSETQ. This CDR3 comprises 15 residues.